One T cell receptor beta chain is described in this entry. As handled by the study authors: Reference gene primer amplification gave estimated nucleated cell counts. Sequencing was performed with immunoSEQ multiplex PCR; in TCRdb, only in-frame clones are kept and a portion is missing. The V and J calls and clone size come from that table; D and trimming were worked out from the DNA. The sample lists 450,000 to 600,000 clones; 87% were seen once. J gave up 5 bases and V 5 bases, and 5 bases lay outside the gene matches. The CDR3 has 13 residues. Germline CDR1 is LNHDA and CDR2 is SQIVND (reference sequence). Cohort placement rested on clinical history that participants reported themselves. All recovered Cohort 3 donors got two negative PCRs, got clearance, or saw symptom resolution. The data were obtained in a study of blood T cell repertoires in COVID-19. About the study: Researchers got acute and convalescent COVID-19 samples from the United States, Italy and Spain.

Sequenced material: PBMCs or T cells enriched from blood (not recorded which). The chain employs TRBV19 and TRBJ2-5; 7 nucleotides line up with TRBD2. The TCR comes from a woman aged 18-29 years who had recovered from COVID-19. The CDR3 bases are TGTGCCAGTAGTTCGGGGGGTTACGAGACCCAGTACTTC. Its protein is CASSSGGYETQYF.